A selection of T cell receptor beta chains follows, all from one sample in a study of CD8 T cells in Susac syndrome. TCRdb called the immunoSEQ multiplex PCR reads again in MiXCR, with one record for every CDR3 protein. The sample lists some 65,000 distinct CDR3 sequences; approximately 93% were seen once. Sequencing was done on a sample of CD8+ T cells from PBMCs. The receptor source for this set is a human donor with multiple sclerosis. Each CDR3 is given with its conserved first and last residue. D genes are given only for firm matches. Clone size is not always given. Where it is, it says once, few, many or a class for expanded clones.

CDR3,DNA,J,V,size,length,D
CASSLAGIQETQYF,TGTGCCAGCAGTTTAGCGGGGATCCAAGAGACCCAGTACTTC,TRBJ2-5,TRBV28,-,14,-
CASSWTSGEYNEQFF,TGTGCCAGCAGTTGGACTAGCGGGGAATACAATGAGCAGTTCTTC,TRBJ2-1,TRBV6-5,-,15,TRBD2
CASSSLTSGRAYNEQFF,TGTGCCAGCAGTTCCCTCACTAGCGGGAGGGCGTACAATGAGCAGTTCTTC,TRBJ2-1,TRBV28,-,17,TRBD2
CASSRTLSNQPQHF,TGCGCCAGCAGTCGAACCCTTAGCAATCAGCCCCAGCATTTT,TRBJ1-5,TRBV23-1,-,14,-
CASNDPGSYNEQFF,TGTGCCAGTAACGATCCTGGTTCCTACAATGAGCAGTTCTTC,TRBJ2-1,TRBV19,-,14,-
CASSFGTDTQYF,TGTGCCAGCAGCTTTGGCACAGATACGCAGTATTTT,TRBJ2-3,TRBV13,-,12,-
CASHLVWGYNEQFF,TGTGCCAGCCACCTTGTATGGGGCTACAATGAGCAGTTCTTC,TRBJ2-1,TRBV7-2,-,14,-
CASSDRGYYGYTF,TGTGCCAGCAGTGATCGCGGCTACTATGGCTACACCTTC,TRBJ1-2,TRBV2,-,13,-
CASSLAGLNYGYTF,TGTGCCAGCAGTTTGGCCGGATTAAACTATGGCTACACCTTC,TRBJ1-2,TRBV12-3/TRBV12-4,-,14,-
CSARLSPDTQYF,TGCAGCGCCCGCTTATCACCAGATACGCAGTATTTT,TRBJ2-3,TRBV29-1,-,12,-
CASSAGTGNSYEQYF,TGCGCCAGCTCGGCCGGGACAGGCAACTCCTACGAGCAGTACTTC,TRBJ2-7,TRBV5-1,-,15,TRBD1
CASSLVADNEQFF,TGCGCCAGCAGCTTGGTAGCGGACAATGAGCAGTTCTTC,TRBJ2-1,TRBV5-1,-,13,-
CASSFGGRTAYNEQFF,TGTGCCAGCAGTTTTGGGGGCCGGACGGCCTACAATGAGCAGTTCTTC,TRBJ2-1,TRBV12-3/TRBV12-4,-,16,-
CASSGGDSYNEQFF,TGTGCCAGCAGTGGAGGGGACTCCTACAATGAGCAGTTCTTC,TRBJ2-1,TRBV12-3/TRBV12-4,-,14,-
CASSQSLPPDPLPGGYTF,TGCGCCAGCAGTCAATCGTTACCCCCCGATCCACTCCCTGGAGGCTACACCTTC,TRBJ1-2,TRBV23-1,-,18,-
CAWNAGGDDEQYF,TGTGCCTGGAATGCAGGGGGTGATGACGAGCAGTACTTC,TRBJ2-7,TRBV30,-,13,TRBD1
CASSLGANPYEQYF,TGTGCCAGCAGCTTAGGGGCAAATCCCTACGAGCAGTACTTC,TRBJ2-7,TRBV7-9,few,14,-
CASVGGYNSPLHF,TGTGCCAGCGTGGGAGGATATAATTCACCCCTCCACTTT,TRBJ1-6,TRBV27,-,13,-
CASSPNMGAREKLFF,TGTGCCAGCAGCCCCAACATGGGGGCCCGGGAAAAACTGTTTTTT,TRBJ1-4,TRBV9,-,15,-
CAWSSGRGDHAQHF,TGTGCCTGGAGCTCCGGCCGGGGAGATCACGCCCAGCATTTT,TRBJ1-5,TRBV30,-,14,-
CASRPDSTDTQYF,TGCGCCAGCAGACCCGACAGCACAGATACGCAGTATTTT,TRBJ2-3,TRBV4-1,-,13,-
CASSQDLKEAFF,TGCGCCAGCAGCCAAGATTTGAAAGAAGCTTTCTTT,TRBJ1-1,TRBV4-1,-,12,-
CSVEEGQLNQPQHF,TGCAGTGTCGAAGAGGGGCAGCTAAATCAGCCCCAGCATTTT,TRBJ1-5,TRBV20-1,-,14,-
CASSFQPGGMSTYEQYF,TGTGCCAGCAGTTTCCAACCTGGGGGGATGTCTACCTACGAGCAGTACTTC,TRBJ2-7,TRBV28,-,17,-
CASRSRTSKIHEQYF,TGTGCCAGCAGAAGCAGGACTAGTAAAATCCACGAGCAGTACTTC,TRBJ2-7,TRBV5-6,-,15,TRBD2